This T cell receptor (beta chain) was documented in a study of cytomegalovirus exposure and HLA in healthy donors. This clone was detected a few times. What it binds is unknown. Primers included in the PCR were 60 Vbeta and 13 Jbeta primers. The repertoire was sequenced with immunoSEQ multiplex PCR; TCRdb's copy has only in-frame clones and lacks some. Of about 120,000 clones detected, 80% appear once; the ten largest clones hold 7.5% to 9.5%. Findings of the study overall: More clonal expansion characterized HLA-associated TCR beta chains than equally common others in a later analysis.

Losses at the gene ends were 10 bases for V and 4 bases for J; bases not matched to a gene: 4. Germline lookup yields CDR1 MNHNY and CDR2 SVGAGI (reference sequence). This CDR3 contains 12 residues. This chain uses TRBV6-6 with TRBJ1-2; 9 bases fit TRBD1. The sequenced sample consisted of PBMCs. The receptor comes from a female donor in good health and CMV-seropositive. CDR3 bases: TGTGCCACCGGGACAGGGACCTATGGCTACACCTTC. Protein product: CATGTGTYGYTF.